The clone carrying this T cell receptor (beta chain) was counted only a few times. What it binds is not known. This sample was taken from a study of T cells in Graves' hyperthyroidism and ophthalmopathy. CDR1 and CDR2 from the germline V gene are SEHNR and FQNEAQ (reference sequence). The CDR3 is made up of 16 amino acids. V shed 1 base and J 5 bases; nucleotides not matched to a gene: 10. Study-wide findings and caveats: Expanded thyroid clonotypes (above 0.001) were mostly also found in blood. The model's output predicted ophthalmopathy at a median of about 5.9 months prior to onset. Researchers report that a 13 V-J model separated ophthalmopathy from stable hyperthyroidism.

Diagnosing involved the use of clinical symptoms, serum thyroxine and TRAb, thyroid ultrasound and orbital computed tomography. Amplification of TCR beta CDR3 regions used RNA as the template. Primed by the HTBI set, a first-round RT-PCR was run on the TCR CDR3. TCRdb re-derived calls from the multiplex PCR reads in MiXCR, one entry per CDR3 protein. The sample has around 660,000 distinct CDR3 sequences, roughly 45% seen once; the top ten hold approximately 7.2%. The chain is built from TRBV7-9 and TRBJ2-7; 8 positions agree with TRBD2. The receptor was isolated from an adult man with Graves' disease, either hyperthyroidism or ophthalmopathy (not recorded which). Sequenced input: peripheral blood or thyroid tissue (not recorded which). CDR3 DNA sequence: TGTGCCAGCAGCTTAGGTCGACGACTAGCGCTCGACGAGCAGTACTTC. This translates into CASSLGRRLALDEQYF.